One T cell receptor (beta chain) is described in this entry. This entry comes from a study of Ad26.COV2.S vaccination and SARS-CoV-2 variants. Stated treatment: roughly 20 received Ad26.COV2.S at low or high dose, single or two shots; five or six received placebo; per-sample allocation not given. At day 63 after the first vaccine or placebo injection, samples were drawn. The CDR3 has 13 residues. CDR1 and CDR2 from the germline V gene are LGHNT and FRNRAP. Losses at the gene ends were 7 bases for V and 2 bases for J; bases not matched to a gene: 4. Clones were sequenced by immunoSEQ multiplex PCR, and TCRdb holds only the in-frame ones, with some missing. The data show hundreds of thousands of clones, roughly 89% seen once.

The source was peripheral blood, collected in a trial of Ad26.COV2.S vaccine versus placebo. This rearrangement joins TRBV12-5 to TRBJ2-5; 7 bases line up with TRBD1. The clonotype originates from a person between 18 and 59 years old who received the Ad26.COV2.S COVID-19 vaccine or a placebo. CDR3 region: CASASGQQETQYF. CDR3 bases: TGTGCTAGTGCTTCGGGACAGCAAGAGACCCAGTACTTC.